This is a list of T cell receptor beta chains from one sample in a study of OX40 agonist ivuxolimab in advanced cancers. Data came from immunoSEQ multiplex PCR; TCRdb stores just in-frame clones and leaves some out. The sample lists approximately 14,000 clones; about 88% were seen once. The starting material was CD4+ or CD8+ T cells sorted from blood, obtained in a trial of the OX40 agonist ivuxolimab. All receptors derive from an adult with an advanced solid tumor such as melanoma, head and neck, liver or kidney cancer. Each CDR3 is given with its conserved first and last residue. A D gene is named only where the DNA matches it firmly. Expanded clones are given a class, and other clones once, few, many or no size at all.

clone_size: NA
d_call: NA
v_call: TRBV7-9
j_call: TRBJ2-3
cdr3_aa: CASSLAEDTQYF
cdr3_nt: TGTGCCAGCAGCTTAGCCGAAGATACGCAGTATTTT

clone_size: NA
d_call: TRBD1
v_call: TRBV2
j_call: TRBJ1-5
cdr3_aa: CASSEPGQGINQPQHF
cdr3_nt: TGTGCCAGCAGTGAACCGGGACAGGGTATCAATCAGCCCCAGCATTTT

clone_size: NA
d_call: TRBD1
v_call: TRBV30
j_call: TRBJ2-7
cdr3_aa: CAWSVGTGFEQYF
cdr3_nt: TGTGCCTGGAGTGTGGGGACAGGGTTCGAGCAGTACTTC

clone_size: NA
d_call: TRBD1
v_call: TRBV27
j_call: TRBJ1-3
cdr3_aa: CASSLQGSGNTIYF
cdr3_nt: TGTGCCAGCAGCTTACAGGGGTCTGGAAACACCATATATTTT

clone_size: NA
d_call: NA
v_call: TRBV2
j_call: TRBJ2-3
cdr3_aa: CASSEAREWGYTDTQYF
cdr3_nt: TGTGCCAGCAGTGAAGCCCGAGAGTGGGGGTACACAGATACGCAGTATTTT

clone_size: NA
d_call: NA
v_call: TRBV4-2
j_call: TRBJ2-1
cdr3_aa: CASSQDRGRPNNEQFF
cdr3_nt: TGTGCCAGCAGCCAAGATCGGGGGAGGCCCAACAATGAGCAGTTCTTC

clone_size: NA
d_call: TRBD2
v_call: TRBV11-2
j_call: TRBJ2-5
cdr3_aa: CASSLGTSGAQTQYF
cdr3_nt: TGTGCCAGCAGCTTAGGGACTAGCGGGGCACAGACCCAGTACTTC

clone_size: NA
d_call: TRBD2
v_call: TRBV11-3
j_call: TRBJ2-5
cdr3_aa: CASSLAGLAGARRETQYF
cdr3_nt: TGTGCCAGCAGCTTAGCGGGGTTAGCGGGGGCTCGACGAGAGACCCAGTACTTC

clone_size: NA
d_call: TRBD1
v_call: TRBV4-2
j_call: TRBJ1-6
cdr3_aa: CASSTRDRDNSPLHF
cdr3_nt: TGTGCCAGCAGCACCCGGGACAGAGATAATTCACCCCTCCACTTT

clone_size: once
d_call: TRBD2
v_call: TRBV6-5
j_call: TRBJ2-1
cdr3_aa: CASSRRESYNEQFF
cdr3_nt: TGTGCCAGCAGTAGGCGGGAGTCCTACAATGAGCAGTTCTTC

clone_size: NA
d_call: TRBD1
v_call: TRBV4-3
j_call: TRBJ1-4
cdr3_aa: CASSQVRTGPSDEKLFF
cdr3_nt: TGCGCCAGCAGCCAAGTTCGGACAGGCCCCTCGGATGAAAAACTGTTTTTT

clone_size: NA
d_call: NA
v_call: TRBV5-5
j_call: TRBJ2-2
cdr3_aa: CASSLVGKDTGELFF
cdr3_nt: TGTGCCAGCAGCTTGGTGGGGAAGGACACCGGGGAGCTGTTTTTT

clone_size: NA
d_call: NA
v_call: TRBV19
j_call: TRBJ2-7
cdr3_aa: CASSIVGAYYEQYF
cdr3_nt: TGTGCCAGTAGTATAGTTGGGGCCTACTACGAGCAGTACTTC

clone_size: NA
d_call: TRBD2
v_call: TRBV25-1
j_call: TRBJ2-3
cdr3_aa: CASSELGLAGGGDTQYF
cdr3_nt: TGTGCCAGCAGTGAATTGGGACTAGCGGGAGGGGGTGATACGCAGTATTTT

clone_size: once
d_call: NA
v_call: TRBV9
j_call: TRBJ2-3
cdr3_aa: CASSVAMTDTQYF
cdr3_nt: TGTGCCAGCAGCGTAGCAATGACAGATACGCAGTATTTT

clone_size: NA
d_call: NA
v_call: TRBV30
j_call: TRBJ1-5
cdr3_aa: CAWSVAGSNQPQHF
cdr3_nt: TGTGCCTGGAGTGTGGCGGGAAGCAATCAGCCCCAGCATTTT

clone_size: NA
d_call: NA
v_call: TRBV5-5
j_call: TRBJ2-7
cdr3_aa: CASSLGTYEQYF
cdr3_nt: TGTGCCAGCAGCCTGGGTACCTACGAGCAGTACTTC

clone_size: NA
d_call: TRBD1
v_call: TRBV19
j_call: TRBJ2-7
cdr3_aa: CASTPGQGVSYEQYF
cdr3_nt: TGTGCCAGTACACCGGGGCAGGGGGTCTCCTACGAGCAGTACTTC

clone_size: NA
d_call: TRBD2
v_call: TRBV2
j_call: TRBJ2-3
cdr3_aa: CASSTSGGSTDTQYF
cdr3_nt: TGTGCCAGCAGCACTAGCGGGGGTAGCACAGATACGCAGTATTTT

clone_size: NA
d_call: NA
v_call: TRBV9
j_call: TRBJ1-5
cdr3_aa: CASSRDYNQPQHF
cdr3_nt: TGTGCCAGCAGCCGGGATTACAATCAGCCCCAGCATTTT

clone_size: NA
d_call: NA
v_call: TRBV7-2
j_call: TRBJ2-1
cdr3_aa: CASSLALNTYNEQFF
cdr3_nt: TGTGCCAGCAGCTTAGCGCTCAATACCTACAATGAGCAGTTCTTC

clone_size: NA
d_call: TRBD2
v_call: TRBV18
j_call: TRBJ2-2
cdr3_aa: CATPNGLGGLDPNTGELFF
cdr3_nt: TGTGCCACCCCTAATGGGCTAGGAGGACTAGACCCGAACACCGGGGAGCTGTTTTTT